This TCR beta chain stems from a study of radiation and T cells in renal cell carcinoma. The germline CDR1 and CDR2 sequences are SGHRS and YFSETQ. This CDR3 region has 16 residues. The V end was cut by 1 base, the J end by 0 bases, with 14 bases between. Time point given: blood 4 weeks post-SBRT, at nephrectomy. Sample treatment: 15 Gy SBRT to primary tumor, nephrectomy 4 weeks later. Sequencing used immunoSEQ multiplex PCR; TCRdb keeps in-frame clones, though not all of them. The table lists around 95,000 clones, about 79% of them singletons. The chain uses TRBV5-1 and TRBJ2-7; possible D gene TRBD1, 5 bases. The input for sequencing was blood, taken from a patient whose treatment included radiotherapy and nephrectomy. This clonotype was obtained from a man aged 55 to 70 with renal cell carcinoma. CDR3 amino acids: CASSLPTGGSSYEQYF. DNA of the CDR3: TGCGCCAGCAGCTTGCCTACAGGCGGTAGCTCCTACGAGCAGTACTTC. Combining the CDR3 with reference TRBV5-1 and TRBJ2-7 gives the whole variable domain KAGVTQTPRYLIKTRGQQVTLSCSPISGHRSVSWYQQTPGQGLQFLFEYFSETQRNKGNFPGRFSGRQFSNSRSEMNVSTLELGDSALYLCASSLPTGGSSYEQYFGPGTRLTVT.